A single sample gave rise to the 24 T cell receptor beta chains below, sequenced in a study of T cells of healthy individuals. TCRdb reprocessed the 5' RACE reads via MiXCR and lists one record per CDR3 protein. This table holds 90,000 to 100,000 distinct CDR3 sequences, 17% found once. The receptors come from a human donor in good health.

The chain joins TRBV27 to TRBJ2-2; TRBD2 aligns across 8 bases. Losses at the gene ends were 6 bases for V and 2 bases for J; bases not matched to a gene: 2. Germline values: CDR1 MNHEY, CDR2 SMNVEV (reference sequence). The CDR3 is 14 residues long. This chain's CDR3 is CASSWTSNTGELFF. CDR3 sequence (DNA): TGTGCCAGCAGCTGGACTAGCAACACCGGGGAGCTGTTTTTT.

In this sample, this clonotype turned up a few times. This chain uses TRBV6-5 with TRBJ1-2; 10 nucleotides match TRBD1. Germline lookup yields CDR1 MNHEY and CDR2 SVGAGI. Unmatched junction bases numbered 8, after V lost 5 bases and J lost 8 bases. The CDR3 length is 14 residues. CDR3 in DNA: TGTGCCAGCAGTCGGACAGGGGGACACTCCGGCTACACCTTC. Its translation is CASSRTGGHSGYTF.

This clonotype has more than one count but fewer than ten. The chain has TRBV11-3 and TRBJ1-3; D gene uncertain. The CDR3 contains 13 residues. CDR1 and CDR2 from the germline V gene are SGHNT and YENEEA. V was shortened by 0 bases and J by 4 bases, with 4 bases between the two germline ends. The CDR3 reads CASSLDPGNTIYF. The CDR3 nucleotides are TGTGCCAGCAGCTTAGATCCGGGAAACACCATATATTTT.

The chain recombines TRBV2 with TRBJ2-1; D is perhaps TRBD1 (5 bases). Germline CDR1 is SNHLY and CDR2 is FYNNEI. This CDR3 spans 14 amino acids. V gave up 4 bases and J gave up 7 bases, with 14 bases separating them. In DNA form, the CDR3 reads TGTGCCAGCAGTGCTCAGGGCATCAGGAATGAGCAGTTCTTC. The encoded protein is CASSAQGIRNEQFF.

J is TRBJ1-2 and V is TRBV12-3 or TRBV12-4; D unresolved. This CDR3 is built from 13 residues. Trimming took off 1 base at V and 3 bases at J, with 6 bases between the two ends. The CDR3 sequence is CASSLVSDYGYTF. DNA of the CDR3: TGTGCCAGCAGTTTAGTCAGCGACTATGGCTACACCTTC.

This clonotype was observed a handful of times. This rearrangement joins TRBV20-1 to TRBJ2-7, with D unresolved. Germline CDR1 DFQATT, CDR2 SNEGSKA (reference sequence). Trimming stripped 3 bases from V and 4 bases from J, with 16 bases between. This CDR3 is built from 14 residues. The CDR3: CSASKGPLIYEQYF. Written as DNA, the CDR3 is TGCAGTGCTAGTAAGGGTCCCCTGATATACGAGCAGTACTTC.

This clonotype was seen more than once but under ten times. The chain is built from TRBV6-5 and TRBJ1-5, with TRBD1 as a possible D gene (6 bases). Trimming removed 3 bases at V and 9 bases at J, with 15 bases between. The CDR3 extends over 14 amino acids. CDR1 is MNHEY and CDR2 is SVGAGI in the germline V gene. CDR3 coding DNA: TGTGCCAGCAGTTATGAACAGGGATCTCGGCCCCAGCATTTT. Amino acid sequence: CASSYEQGSRPQHF.

This clonotype was counted only a few times. The chain recombines TRBV24-1 with TRBJ1-5; D not resolved. CDR3 length equals 15 residues. CDR1 is KGHDR, CDR2 SFDVKD, per germline. V was cut by 5 bases and J by 0 bases, with 10 bases left in between. The DNA for the CDR3 is TGTGCCACCAGTGTAGCAGGTGATAGCAATCAGCCCCAGCATTTT. As protein: CATSVAGDSNQPQHF.

As concerns this clonotype: A read error may be the cause here, since a much bigger clone is one base away. CDR3 sequence: CATSKIRTGGTGETQCF. CDR3 DNA: TGTGCCACCAGCAAAATTAGGACAGGGGGCACAGGAGAGACCCAGTGCTTC. The chain carries TRBV12-3 or TRBV12-4 and TRBJ2-5; 11 nucleotides align to TRBD1. The CDR3 loop spans 17 amino acids.

This clonotype has more than one count but fewer than ten. The chain carries TRBV28 and TRBJ1-2; D unresolved. The CDR3 spans 16 residues. Germline values: CDR1 MDHEN, CDR2 SYDVKM. V dropped 6 bases and J dropped 0 bases, with 17 bases sitting between them. CDR3 DNA sequence: TGTGCCAGCAGCTTTGATTTGGAGGGAGCTAACTATGGCTACACCTTC. It is translated as CASSFDLEGANYGYTF.

This chain connects TRBV4-2 to TRBJ1-1; 7 positions agree with TRBD1. This CDR3 contains 15 residues. V was clipped by 0 bases and J by 0 bases; unmatched bases: 1. Germline-derived CDR1 and CDR2 are LGHNA and YNFKEQ. CDR3 protein: CASSQDGTVNTEAFF. CDR3 in DNA: TGTGCCAGCAGCCAAGATGGGACAGTGAACACTGAAGCTTTCTTT.

This clonotype has a count of ten or more. The chain combines TRBV5-1 with TRBJ1-2; 8 bases align to TRBD1. The CDR3 length is 12 residues. From germline, CDR1 is SGHRS and CDR2 YFSETQ. Trimming removed 3 bases from V and 9 bases from J; junction bases left unmatched: 4. In DNA, the CDR3 is TGCGCCAGCAGCTGGACAGGGTTGAGCTACACCTTC. Translated: CASSWTGLSYTF.

This clonotype showed up just a few times. The J gene is TRBJ2-3, the V gene TRBV7-9, with D tentatively TRBD2 (5 bases). The length of the CDR3 is 10 residues. Germline CDR1 is SEHNR and CDR2 is FQNEAQ (reference sequence). Trimming cost V 8 bases and J 8 bases, with 8 bases left between them. DNA of the CDR3: TGTGCCAGCGCCGCGGGTACGCAGTATTTT. Translating gives CASAAGTQYF.

This clonotype was found many times. The V gene is TRBV6-2 or TRBV6-3, the J gene TRBJ2-2; 7 bases are a match to TRBD1. Germline CDR1 and CDR2: MNHEY and SVGEGT. This CDR3 comprises 17 residues. Trimming took 6 bases from V and 0 from J; bases not matched to a gene: 10. CDR3: CASSRQGVYANTGELFF. The DNA for the CDR3 is TGTGCCAGCAGCAGACAGGGAGTCTACGCGAACACCGGGGAGCTGTTTTTT.

J is TRBJ2-5 and V is TRBV12-3 or TRBV12-4; D remains ambiguous. The CDR3 spans 11 residues. V was trimmed by 5 bases and J by 5 bases, leaving 6 bases between them. The CDR3 region has the DNA TGTGCCAGCAGTCGAGAGGAGACCCAGTACTTC. Encoded protein: CASSREETQYF.

The table lists this clonotype with a few counts. The V gene is TRBV6-5, the J gene TRBJ1-2; possibly TRBD1 for D (5 bases). The CDR3 is made up of 13 amino acids. Per germline, CDR1 MNHEY and CDR2 SVGAGI. V gave up 2 bases and J gave up 8 bases, with 12 bases separating them. CDR3 sequence reads: CASSYDGAKGYTF. The CDR3 coding sequence is TGTGCCAGCAGTTACGACGGGGCGAAAGGCTACACCTTC.

This clonotype was counted only a few times. The chain combines TRBV4-3 with TRBJ2-5, with D unresolved. The CDR3 is 13 amino acids. Trimming pared 1 base from V and 4 bases from J, leaving 7 bases between. Germline V gene lookup returns CDR1 LGHNA and CDR2 YSLEER. CDR3 sequence: CASSQGIAETQYF. The CDR3 region has the DNA TGCGCCAGCAGCCAAGGGATTGCAGAGACCCAGTACTTC.

V usage is TRBV6-2 or TRBV6-3 and J usage is TRBJ2-6; a weak D match, TRBD2 (7 bases). CDR1 and CDR2 from the germline V gene are MNHEY and SVGEGT. V gave up 4 bases and J gave up 4 bases, with 11 bases separating them. The CDR3 totals 15 residues. CDR3 in amino acids: CASSSGGAGANVLTF. For the CDR3, the DNA is TGTGCCAGCAGTTCGGGGGGCGCAGGGGCCAACGTCCTGACTTTC.

The V gene is TRBV7-2, the J gene TRBJ2-1, with TRBD2 identical over 10 bases. Germline V gives CDR1 SGHTA, CDR2 FQGNSA. V was pared by 1 base and J by 10 bases, with 10 bases of the junction left unmatched. The CDR3 contains 16 residues. CDR3 in amino acids: CASSLEGGLAVREQFF. For the CDR3, the DNA is TGTGCCAGCAGCTTAGAGGGCGGACTAGCGGTTCGGGAGCAGTTCTTC. Complete variable domain (other parts from reference TRBV7-2 and TRBJ2-1): GAGVSQSPSNKVTEKGKDVELRCDPISGHTALYWYRQSLGQGLEFLIYFQGNSAPDKSGLPSDRFSAERTGGSVSTLTIQRTQQEDSAVYLCASSLEGGLAVREQFFGPGTRLTVL.

V is TRBV12-3 or TRBV12-4 and J is TRBJ1-5, with D hard to call. The CDR3 runs to 14 residues. Trimming shortened V by 6 bases and J by 2 bases, and 11 bases separated the two germline ends. The CDR3 coding sequence is TGTGCCAGCAGCCTTGAGAGTGGCAATCAGCCCCAGCATTTT. Protein sequence: CASSLESGNQPQHF.

This chain links TRBV7-8 with TRBJ2-7; D is perhaps TRBD1 or TRBD2 (5 bases each). Trimming left V 7 bases short and J 6 bases short, with 19 bases between. The CDR3 loop spans 14 amino acids. Germline CDR1 is SGHVS and CDR2 is FQNEAQ. The CDR3 DNA sequence: TGTGCCAGCACCCGAAGACGGGGCCCATCCGAGCAGTACTTC. Its translation: CASTRRRGPSEQYF.

The CDR3 sequence: CASSQVEGSYEQYF. The CDR3 DNA follows: TGCGCCAGCAGCCAAGTCGAGGGGTCCTACGAGCAGTACTTC. The chain employs TRBV4-3 and TRBJ2-7; the D call may be TRBD1 or TRBD2 (5 bases each). Germline V gives CDR1 LGHNA, CDR2 YSLEER. This CDR3 is built from 14 residues. The germline V and J ends were trimmed by 1 base and 1 base, with 8 bases remaining between them.

Comments on this clonotype: Likely a read error: the CDR3 ends without its conserved phenylalanine or tryptophan. The chain links TRBV6-6 to TRBJ2-7; perhaps D is TRBD1 or TRBD2 (6 bases each). This CDR3 is built from 14 residues. The germline V gene encodes CDR1 MNHNY and CDR2 SVGAGI (reference sequence). The V end lost 6 bases, the J end lost 0 bases, and 12 bases lay between the germline ends. CDR3 sequence reads: CASSTGDISYEQYL. CDR3 in DNA: TGTGCCAGCAGCACGGGGGACATCTCCTACGAGCAGTACCTC.

In this sample, this clonotype turned up a few times. CDR3 sequence reads: CASSQAFSTEQFF. The CDR3 nucleotides are TGTGCCAGCAGCCAAGCCTTCAGCACGGAGCAGTTCTTC. The V call is TRBV3-1, the J call TRBJ2-1, with D unclear. The V end was cut by 1 base, the J end by 10 bases, with 11 bases between. This CDR3 comprises 13 residues. CDR1 is LGHDT, CDR2 YNNKEL, per germline (reference sequence).